Included here is one T cell receptor beta chain sequence, with context. Its antigen is as yet unknown. This sample is part of a study of siplizumab effects on memory and regulatory T cells. General study points: Memory T cells appeared less diverse than naive cells, which seemed to contribute substantially to alloresponse. An assignable naive or memory phenotype was lacking in roughly 75-96% of proliferating CD4+ or CD8+ clones. Left unconfirmed was the suppressive function of proliferating Tregs from siplizumab cultures. Unstimulated subsets accounted for the mapping of only a minor share of the clones that were alloreactive.

The repertoire was sequenced with immunoSEQ multiplex PCR; TCRdb's copy has only in-frame clones and lacks some. The table lists under 110,000 clones, nearly 95% of them singletons. This TCR was sampled from a human donor in good health. The sequenced material came from non-Treg CD4+ T cells sorted from blood.

The CDR3 DNA follows: TGTGCCAGCAGCTTAGCGGGAATAGAGACCCAGTACTTC. This codes for CASSLAGIETQYF. The rearrangement links TRBV7-8 to TRBJ2-5; D is undetermined. The CDR3 totals 13 residues. Per the germline V gene, CDR1 is SGHVS and CDR2 is FQNEAQ. V was trimmed by 0 bases and J by 4 bases, leaving 6 bases between them.